This T cell receptor beta chain stems from a study of blood T cell repertoires in COVID-19. This CDR3 comprises 11 residues. V lost 6 bases to trimming and J lost 6 bases, with 9 bases between them. The germline CDR1 and CDR2 sequences are DFQATT and SNEGSKA (reference sequence). Per the study methods: Estimates of nucleated cell counts were drawn from the amplification of reference gene primers. Clones were read by immunoSEQ multiplex PCR, and TCRdb kept only the in-frame ones, dropping some. V and J calls and clone size come straight from that table; D and trimming were deduced from the DNA. The sample carries approximately 350,000 clones, around 92% recorded once.

The chain recombines TRBV20-1 with TRBJ2-1; D possibly corresponds to TRBD2 (6 bases). The sample taken for sequencing was peripheral blood. This receptor was taken from a man aged 35-49 years with acute or convalescent COVID-19. The CDR3 reads CSAKGLNEQFF. The CDR3 coding sequence is TGCAGTGCCAAGGGACTCAATGAGCAGTTCTTC.